Shown below are 21 T cell receptor beta chains from a single sample sequenced in a study of PD-1 blockade in classical Hodgkin lymphoma. Following autologous stem cell transplantation, relapse occurred in every patient, and exposure to brentuximab vedotin varied. Profiled with immunoSEQ multiplex PCR; TCRdb holds only in-frame clones, not every one. The profile shows around 41,000 clones, 76% of them singletons. Specimen: peripheral blood mononuclear cells (PBMCs), collected at baseline. These receptors all come from a human donor with classical Hodgkin lymphoma.

This clone was seen a few times. The J gene is TRBJ2-7, the V gene TRBV29-1; D is unclear. Trimming took off 4 bases at V and 3 bases at J, with 19 bases between the two ends. This CDR3 is built from 15 residues. Germline CDR1 reads SQVTM; CDR2 reads ANQGSEA. CDR3 in DNA: TGCAGCGTTGTAAATATATACCCCGCTAACTACGAGCAGTACTTC. Translation: CSVVNIYPANYEQYF.

The chain employs TRBV11-3 and TRBJ1-1, with TRBD1 identical over 8 bases. The germline gives CDR1 SGHNT, CDR2 YENEEA. Trimming at V came to 5 bases and at J to 4 bases, leaving 18 bases not matched to a gene. This CDR3 comprises 18 residues. This CDR3 reads CASSAHHSSGGEGTEAFF. The CDR3 bases are TGTGCCAGCAGCGCCCACCATTCCTCAGGGGGCGAAGGCACTGAAGCTTTCTTT.

Details on this clone: Within the sample, other DNA sequences also encode this same CDR3. This rearrangement joins TRBV9 to TRBJ2-1; D is perhaps TRBD1 (5 bases). Between the trimmed V and J ends, which lost 0 bases and 0 bases, there was a span of 7 bases. The CDR3 totals 15 residues. Per the germline V gene, CDR1 is SGDLS and CDR2 is YYNGEE. Written as DNA, the CDR3 is TGTGCCAGCAGCGTAGTAGGGGTCTCCTACAATGAGCAGTTCTTC. This encodes CASSVVGVSYNEQFF.

The chain recombines TRBV28 with TRBJ2-3; 10 bases are a match to TRBD1. The CDR3 totals 17 residues. The junction had 14 bases not matched to a gene; V was cut back by 7 bases and J by 4 bases. Germline V CDR1 and CDR2: MDHEN, SYDVKM. The CDR3 nucleotides read TGTGCCAGCATCCTTTCCCCCGGGGACAGGGGCGCAGATACGCAGTATTTT. This gives the protein CASILSPGDRGADTQYF. The full variable domain, completed using reference TRBV28 and TRBJ2-3, is DVKVTQSSRYLVKRTGEKVFLECVQDMDHENMFWYRQDPGLGLRLIYFSYDVKMKEKGDIPEGYSVSREKKERFSLILESASTNQTSMYLCASILSPGDRGADTQYFGPGTRLTVL.

The rearrangement links TRBV9 to TRBJ2-4; D gene ambiguous. Germline lookup yields CDR1 SGDLS and CDR2 YYNGEE. The CDR3 loop spans 14 amino acids. Trimming cost V 4 bases and J 2 bases, with 10 bases left between them. The CDR3 nucleotides read TGTGCCAGCAGCCCCTCGGAACCCAAAAACATTCAGTACTTC. It translates to CASSPSEPKNIQYF. Full variable domain (remainder filled in from reference TRBV9 and TRBJ2-4): DSGVTQTPKHLITATGQRVTLRCSPRSGDLSVYWYQQSLDQGLQFLIQYYNGEERAKGNILERFSAQQFPDLHSELNLSSLELGDSALYFCASSPSEPKNIQYFGAGTRLSVL.

This clone was seen at least ten times. This chain links TRBV7-6 with TRBJ2-4, with a possible D match to TRBD1 (6 bases). Trimming cost V 1 base and J 3 bases, with 19 bases left between them. The CDR3 is 18 residues long. Germline-derived CDR1 and CDR2 are SGHVS and FNYEAQ. CDR3 coding DNA: TGTGCCAGCAGCTTAGACGACTCAGGGGTTTATGACAAAAACATTCAGTACTTC. Protein: CASSLDDSGVYDKNIQYF. The full variable domain, rest sourced from reference TRBV7-6 and TRBJ2-4, is GAGVSQSPRYKVTKRGQDVALRCDPISGHVSLYWYRQALGQGPEFLTYFNYEAQQDKSGLPNDRFSAERPEGSISTLTIQRTEQRDSAMYRCASSLDDSGVYDKNIQYFGAGTRLSVL.

As to this clone: Other DNA sequences in the same sample also yield this CDR3. The chain recombines TRBV28 with TRBJ2-6; D is perhaps TRBD2 (6 bases). With 6 bases removed from V and 0 bases from J, the gap between germline ends came to 9 bases. The CDR3 contains 15 residues. The germline V gene has CDR1 MDHEN and CDR2 SYDVKM. The CDR3 DNA reads as TGTGCCAGCAGGCGAGCGGGCTCTGGGGCCAACGTCCTGACTTTC. Its protein is CASRRAGSGANVLTF.

The chain carries TRBV6-6 and TRBJ2-3, with D uncertain. There are 12 residues in the CDR3. Germline CDR1 MNHNY, CDR2 SVGAGI (reference sequence). The V end was cut by 7 bases, the J end by 3 bases, with 8 bases between. CDR3 in amino acids: CASTSWTDTQYF. DNA of the CDR3: TGTGCCAGCACTAGTTGGACAGATACGCAGTATTTT.

A single count supports this clone. This CDR3 is CASSLGADTQYF. CDR3 sequence (DNA): TGTGCCAGCAGCTTAGGCGCAGATACGCAGTATTTT. The genes are TRBV7-8 and TRBJ2-3; D is ambiguous. Germline V lookup: CDR1 SGHVS, CDR2 FQNEAQ. This CDR3 region has 12 residues. V dropped 1 base and J dropped 4 bases, with 3 bases sitting between them.

The chain combines TRBV6-5 with TRBJ2-7, with 9 nucleotides matching TRBD1. Trimming at V came to 4 bases and at J to 3 bases, leaving 4 bases not matched to a gene. The germline V gene encodes CDR1 MNHEY and CDR2 SVGAGI. There are 14 residues in the CDR3. DNA for the CDR3: TGTGCCAGCAGTTTCCCGGGACAGGGCTACGAGCAGTACTTC. Translation gives CASSFPGQGYEQYF.

This rearrangement joins TRBV28 to TRBJ2-3; unclear D gene. Germline V CDR1 and CDR2: MDHEN, SYDVKM. This CDR3 has 13 amino acids. V was trimmed by 9 bases and J by 2 bases, leaving 12 bases between them. For the CDR3, the DNA is TGTGCCAGTGCCCGAGACCTCACAGATACGCAGTATTTT. Translating it yields CASARDLTDTQYF.

The V gene is TRBV28, the J gene TRBJ1-1; no clear D gene. Germline V gene data show CDR1 as MDHEN and CDR2 as SYDVKM. The length of the CDR3 is 13 residues. Trimming stripped 6 bases from V and 1 base from J, with 9 bases between. As DNA, the CDR3 is TGTGCCAGCAGGGTTGAGGGGAACACTGAAGCTTTCTTT. It translates to CASRVEGNTEAFF.

This chain uses TRBV28 with TRBJ1-5; possible D gene TRBD1, 6 bases. CDR1 is MDHEN and CDR2 is SYDVKM in the germline V gene. This CDR3 comprises 14 residues. V was shortened by 11 bases and J by 3 bases, with 17 bases between the two germline ends. CDR3 in amino acids: CAGSRGDNNQPQHF. In DNA form, the CDR3 reads TGTGCCGGTTCGAGGGGGGATAACAATCAGCCCCAGCATTTT.

This chain links TRBV7-8 with TRBJ2-7, with D unclear. There are 11 residues in the CDR3. Germline CDR1 and CDR2: SGHVS and FQNEAQ. Between the trimmed V and J ends, which lost 5 bases and 6 bases, there was a span of 8 bases. In DNA form, the CDR3 reads TGTGCCAGCAGCCTCTGGGGCGAGCAGTACTTC. It yields the protein CASSLWGEQYF.

The chain uses TRBV6-1 and TRBJ1-3, with 7 bases lining up with TRBD1. This CDR3 comprises 15 residues. From germline, CDR1 is MNHNS and CDR2 SASEGT. V lost 4 bases to trimming and J lost 4 bases; unmatched junction nucleotides: 7. The CDR3 protein is CASSGTGESGNTIYF. In DNA form, the CDR3 reads TGTGCCAGCAGTGGAACAGGGGAGTCGGGAAACACCATATATTTT.

A remark on this clone: Other DNA sequences within the sample encode an identical CDR3. This sequence joins TRBV7-2 and TRBJ2-2, with 10 positions matching TRBD2. The germline V gene encodes CDR1 SGHTA and CDR2 FQGNSA. After removal of 3 bases from V and 8 bases from J, the junction contained 3 bases not matched to a gene. This CDR3 region has 14 residues. CDR3 sequence reads: CASSFGLAAGELFF. CDR3 DNA sequence: TGTGCCAGCAGCTTTGGACTAGCGGCTGGGGAGCTGTTTTTT.

This chain links TRBV6-6 with TRBJ2-7; the D gene is possibly TRBD1 (6 bases). Germline lookup yields CDR1 MNHNY and CDR2 SVGAGI (reference sequence). V lost 0 bases and J lost 3, with 12 bases in between. The CDR3 is 15 residues long. CDR3 in amino acids: CASSYSLGADYEQYF. The CDR3 region has the DNA TGTGCCAGCAGTTACTCCCTGGGGGCCGACTACGAGCAGTACTTC.

The gene calls are TRBV6-1 and TRBJ1-3; D call uncertain. Germline V gives CDR1 MNHNS, CDR2 SASEGT. This CDR3 spans 14 amino acids. The ends were cut back, 6 bases at V and 2 bases at J, with 11 bases in the middle. CDR3 nucleotides: TGTGCCAGCAGCCTCGGTGGGGCTGGAAACACCATATATTTT. Its translation is CASSLGGAGNTIYF.

This clone was counted between two and nine times. The chain joins TRBV6-1 to TRBJ2-1; D could derive from TRBD1 or TRBD2 (5 bases each). V was shortened by 8 bases and J by 3 bases, with 11 bases between the two germline ends. Germline V lookup: CDR1 MNHNS, CDR2 SASEGT. The CDR3 spans 13 residues. The CDR3 DNA reads as TGTGCCAGCCTCCGGGACCACTACAATGAGCAGTTCTTC. Amino acids: CASLRDHYNEQFF.

The rearrangement uses TRBV7-9 and TRBJ2-6; possibly TRBD1 for D (6 bases). V was shortened by 5 bases and J by 0 bases, with 17 bases between the two germline ends. The CDR3 consists of 18 residues. The germline CDR1 and CDR2 sequences are SEHNR and FQNEAQ (reference sequence). The CDR3 here is CASSRGYGQSSGANVLTF. The CDR3 nucleotides are TGTGCCAGCAGCCGGGGCTACGGACAGTCCTCTGGGGCCAACGTCCTGACTTTC. Full variable domain (rest looked up from reference TRBV7-9 and TRBJ2-6): DTGVSQNPRHKITKRGQNVTFRCDPISEHNRLYWYRQTLGQGPEFLTYFQNEAQLEKSRLLSDRFSAERPKGSFSTLEIQRTEQGDSAMYLCASSRGYGQSSGANVLTFGAGSRLTVL.

The V and J genes are TRBV5-1 and TRBJ2-7; the D gene is possibly TRBD1 (6 bases). The germline gives CDR1 SGHRS, CDR2 YFSETQ. The CDR3 is 16 amino acids. With 3 bases removed from V and 1 base from J, the gap between germline ends came to 17 bases. CDR3 bases: TGCGCCAGCAGCTCCTTAGGACAGATCCCATCCTACGAGCAGTACTTC. Amino acid sequence: CASSSLGQIPSYEQYF.